This is a list of T cell receptor beta chains from one sample in a study of regulatory T cells in long-lasting Graves disease. TCRdb re-called the multiplex PCR reads through MiXCR, storing one row per CDR3 protein. Among 300,000 to 500,000 distinct CDR3 sequences listed, around 20% were seen once. The input for sequencing was peripheral blood mononuclear cells (PBMCs), taken when the disease was refractory, from a patient treated with antithyroid drugs. These receptors were collected from a female donor with Graves disease. The CDR3 runs from the conserved cysteine through the conserved F or W. D genes are given only for firm matches. Expanded clones are given a class, and other clones once, few, many or no size at all.

CDR3 DNA: TGCAGTGCCCTGCGGGTAGCGGGAGCCTCTAATGAGCAGTTCTTC
CDR3 protein: CSALRVAGASNEQFF
D gene: TRBD2
V gene: TRBV20-1
clone size: .
J gene: TRBJ2-1

CDR3 DNA: TGCAGCGTTGAGACTAGCGGGATCTACGAGCAGTACTTC
CDR3 protein: CSVETSGIYEQYF
D gene: TRBD2
V gene: TRBV29-1
clone size: many
J gene: TRBJ2-7

CDR3 DNA: TGTGCCAGCAGCCCTTCCTCAGGGTGGAACAATCAGCCCCAGCATTTT
CDR3 protein: CASSPSSGWNNQPQHF
D gene: .
V gene: TRBV12-3/TRBV12-4
clone size: many
J gene: TRBJ1-5

CDR3 DNA: TGTGCCAGCAGTTACTCGATGGAGGGGTCCTACGAGCAGTACTTC
CDR3 protein: CASSYSMEGSYEQYF
D gene: .
V gene: TRBV6-5
clone size: many
J gene: TRBJ2-7

CDR3 DNA: TGTGCCAGCAGCTACTACAGGGTCTACGAGCAGTACTTC
CDR3 protein: CASSYYRVYEQYF
D gene: .
V gene: TRBV7-9
clone size: many
J gene: TRBJ2-7

CDR3 DNA: TGTGCCTGGAGCTTCTTATCTAGCGGACCCACCGGGGAGCTGTTTTTT
CDR3 protein: CAWSFLSSGPTGELFF
D gene: TRBD2
V gene: TRBV30
clone size: few
J gene: TRBJ2-2

CDR3 DNA: TGTGCCAGCAGTTACTCGTCCGTGGGGTACGAGCAGTACTTC
CDR3 protein: CASSYSSVGYEQYF
D gene: .
V gene: TRBV6-6
clone size: .
J gene: TRBJ2-7

CDR3 DNA: TGTGCCAGCAGCCACCTAGACAGGGGGCAGACCGGGGAGCTGTTTTTT
CDR3 protein: CASSHLDRGQTGELFF
D gene: TRBD1
V gene: TRBV3-1
clone size: few
J gene: TRBJ2-2

CDR3 DNA: TGTGCCAGCAGCTTATCGGGGTTCAATGAGCAGTTCTTC
CDR3 protein: CASSLSGFNEQFF
D gene: .
V gene: TRBV7-9
clone size: .
J gene: TRBJ2-1

CDR3 DNA: TGTGCTAGTGGTTTGGCCTGGGGGAGTGAAGCTTTCTTT
CDR3 protein: CASGLAWGSEAFF
D gene: .
V gene: TRBV12-5
clone size: many
J gene: TRBJ1-1

CDR3 DNA: TGTGCCAGCAGCCAAGCAGGGACAGGGTGGTACGAGCAGTACTTC
CDR3 protein: CASSQAGTGWYEQYF
D gene: TRBD1
V gene: TRBV3-1
clone size: .
J gene: TRBJ2-7

CDR3 DNA: TGTGCCAGCAGTCCCCTGGGAGACTCCTACGAGCAGTACTTC
CDR3 protein: CASSPLGDSYEQYF
D gene: .
V gene: TRBV28
clone size: .
J gene: TRBJ2-7

CDR3 DNA: TGTGCCAGCAGTTCAAACTCCGGAACCCAGTACTTC
CDR3 protein: CASSSNSGTQYF
D gene: .
V gene: TRBV12-3/TRBV12-4
clone size: .
J gene: TRBJ2-5

CDR3 DNA: TGTGCCAGCAGTCCCAGCGGGAGCTCCTACGAGCAGTACTTC
CDR3 protein: CASSPSGSSYEQYF
D gene: TRBD2
V gene: TRBV2
clone size: many
J gene: TRBJ2-7

CDR3 DNA: TGCAGCGTTGCCGACTACGCCTACGAGCAGTACTTC
CDR3 protein: CSVADYAYEQYF
D gene: .
V gene: TRBV29-1
clone size: .
J gene: TRBJ2-7

CDR3 DNA: TGCAGCGCCGGAAGAGGCAGAGAAGCTTTCTTT
CDR3 protein: CSAGRGREAFF
D gene: .
V gene: TRBV29-1
clone size: many
J gene: TRBJ1-1

CDR3 DNA: TGCAGTGCTAGAGATGCGAGCTTTAGGGCCTGGCAAGAGACCCAGTACTTC
CDR3 protein: CSARDASFRAWQETQYF
D gene: .
V gene: TRBV20-1
clone size: .
J gene: TRBJ2-5

CDR3 DNA: TGCAGCGTTGATTTAGGGGGCACAGATACGCAGTATTTT
CDR3 protein: CSVDLGGTDTQYF
D gene: .
V gene: TRBV29-1
clone size: few
J gene: TRBJ2-3

CDR3 DNA: TGCGCCAGCAGCTTGGCGGGGGCCTCCGAAGCTTTCTTT
CDR3 protein: CASSLAGASEAFF
D gene: .
V gene: TRBV5-1
clone size: many
J gene: TRBJ1-1

CDR3 DNA: TGTGCCAGCAGCAATGAGGAGACGGCTGAAGCTTTCTTT
CDR3 protein: CASSNEETAEAFF
D gene: .
V gene: TRBV6-1
clone size: many
J gene: TRBJ1-1

CDR3 DNA: TGTGCCAGCAGTGTACGGACGGATTCACCCCTCCACTTT
CDR3 protein: CASSVRTDSPLHF
D gene: .
V gene: TRBV6-1
clone size: few
J gene: TRBJ1-6

CDR3 DNA: TGTGCCAGCAGCTTAGCGCTAATTAGGGACAGGGGACACGAGCAGTACTTC
CDR3 protein: CASSLALIRDRGHEQYF
D gene: TRBD1
V gene: TRBV7-2
clone size: many
J gene: TRBJ2-7

CDR3 DNA: TGTGCCAGCAGTTACTCGACCCTGAACTTGAACACTGAAGCTTTCTTT
CDR3 protein: CASSYSTLNLNTEAFF
D gene: .
V gene: TRBV6-5
clone size: many
J gene: TRBJ1-1

CDR3 DNA: TGTGCCAGCAACTCCCTTAGGACTCGCGGCACCGGGGAGCTGTTTTTT
CDR3 protein: CASNSLRTRGTGELFF
D gene: .
V gene: TRBV6-1
clone size: many
J gene: TRBJ2-2

CDR3 DNA: TGTGCCAGCTCACAGGCCGCCGCGACCTACGAGCAGTACTTC
CDR3 protein: CASSQAAATYEQYF
D gene: .
V gene: TRBV18
clone size: .
J gene: TRBJ2-7

CDR3 DNA: TGTGCCAGTAGCGCACTCCCAGCGGGATCGCCGACTGAAGCTTTCTTT
CDR3 protein: CASSALPAGSPTEAFF
D gene: .
V gene: TRBV19
clone size: few
J gene: TRBJ1-1

CDR3 DNA: TGTGCCAGCAGCGACCAGGGGTATAGCAATCAGCCCCAGCATTTT
CDR3 protein: CASSDQGYSNQPQHF
D gene: .
V gene: TRBV2
clone size: many
J gene: TRBJ1-5

CDR3 DNA: TGTGCCTGGAGCAGGGGGCGTAGCACTGAAGCTTTCTTT
CDR3 protein: CAWSRGRSTEAFF
D gene: TRBD1
V gene: TRBV30
clone size: few
J gene: TRBJ1-1

CDR3 DNA: TGTGCCAGCAGCGGACTCCTAGGGCGCAATCAGCCCCAGCATTTT
CDR3 protein: CASSGLLGRNQPQHF
D gene: .
V gene: TRBV7-2
clone size: .
J gene: TRBJ1-5

CDR3 DNA: TGTGCCAGCAGCATGACAGGGTTGGGTACCGGGGAGCTGTTTTTT
CDR3 protein: CASSMTGLGTGELFF
D gene: TRBD1
V gene: TRBV7-3
clone size: few
J gene: TRBJ2-2

CDR3 DNA: TGTGCCAGCAGTCCCTACAGGGATGGAAACACCATATATTTT
CDR3 protein: CASSPYRDGNTIYF
D gene: .
V gene: TRBV6-1
clone size: .
J gene: TRBJ1-3

CDR3 DNA: TGTGCCAGCAGCCCCAGCCTAGCGGGAGGCCCTGGCTCCTACGAGCAGTACTTC
CDR3 protein: CASSPSLAGGPGSYEQYF
D gene: TRBD2
V gene: TRBV7-6
clone size: many
J gene: TRBJ2-7

CDR3 DNA: TGTGCCAGCAGCCAAGAGGTGTGGAGAGGAGAAGAGACCCAGTACTTC
CDR3 protein: CASSQEVWRGEETQYF
D gene: .
V gene: TRBV3-1
clone size: .
J gene: TRBJ2-5

CDR3 DNA: TGTGCCAGCAGCTTCGACCTATGGGGCTACACCTTC
CDR3 protein: CASSFDLWGYTF
D gene: .
V gene: TRBV7-9
clone size: few
J gene: TRBJ1-2

CDR3 DNA: TGCAGTGCTAGGCCAATGGGACTAGCGGGCGACAAAAACATTCAGTACTTC
CDR3 protein: CSARPMGLAGDKNIQYF
D gene: TRBD2
V gene: TRBV20-1
clone size: .
J gene: TRBJ2-4

CDR3 DNA: TGTGCCAGCAGCTTAACAGAGAAAGAGACCCAGTACTTC
CDR3 protein: CASSLTEKETQYF
D gene: .
V gene: TRBV7-9
clone size: many
J gene: TRBJ2-5

CDR3 DNA: TGTGCCAGCAGTTTATCCCCAAACTATAATTCACCCCTCCACTTT
CDR3 protein: CASSLSPNYNSPLHF
D gene: .
V gene: TRBV28
clone size: many
J gene: TRBJ1-6

CDR3 DNA: TGTGCCAGCAGCCAAGAAATGGGAAACACTGAAGCTTTCTTT
CDR3 protein: CASSQEMGNTEAFF
D gene: .
V gene: TRBV14
clone size: .
J gene: TRBJ1-1

CDR3 DNA: TGTGCCAGCAGTTTAATGCGGGGAGACCAAGAGACCCAGTACTTC
CDR3 protein: CASSLMRGDQETQYF
D gene: .
V gene: TRBV27
clone size: .
J gene: TRBJ2-5

CDR3 DNA: TGTGCCATCAGTACGGGGAACACTGAAGCTTTCTTT
CDR3 protein: CAISTGNTEAFF
D gene: .
V gene: TRBV10-3
clone size: .
J gene: TRBJ1-1

CDR3 DNA: TGTGCCAGTAGTATCGACACCAACACCGGGGAGCTGTTTTTT
CDR3 protein: CASSIDTNTGELFF
D gene: .
V gene: TRBV19
clone size: few
J gene: TRBJ2-2

CDR3 DNA: TGTGCCAGCGCGGGGGGGGTATCCTACGAGCAGTACTTC
CDR3 protein: CASAGGVSYEQYF
D gene: TRBD2
V gene: TRBV2
clone size: many
J gene: TRBJ2-7

CDR3 DNA: TGTGCCACCCGGGATCGGGCGGGAGGATACGAGCAGTACTTC
CDR3 protein: CATRDRAGGYEQYF
D gene: TRBD2
V gene: TRBV11-2
clone size: few
J gene: TRBJ2-7

CDR3 DNA: TGCAGTGCTAGTTCCGGGACAGCCTCCTACGAGCAGTACTTC
CDR3 protein: CSASSGTASYEQYF
D gene: TRBD1
V gene: TRBV20-1
clone size: .
J gene: TRBJ2-7

CDR3 DNA: TGCAGTGCTAGTCCCGGGACTAGCGGACCCGGGGAGCTGTTTTTT
CDR3 protein: CSASPGTSGPGELFF
D gene: TRBD2
V gene: TRBV20-1
clone size: .
J gene: TRBJ2-2

CDR3 DNA: TGTGCCAGCAGTTTCCTCCTAGCGAACACCGGGGAGCTGTTTTTT
CDR3 protein: CASSFLLANTGELFF
D gene: .
V gene: TRBV27
clone size: few
J gene: TRBJ2-2

CDR3 DNA: TGTGCCAGCAGCTCGCGCGGGGCCCTAGAGCATAGCAATCAGCCCCAGCATTTT
CDR3 protein: CASSSRGALEHSNQPQHF
D gene: .
V gene: TRBV7-8
clone size: few
J gene: TRBJ1-5

CDR3 DNA: TGTGCCAGTAGTATTGGGGGGACTATCCAAGAGACCCAGTACTTC
CDR3 protein: CASSIGGTIQETQYF
D gene: TRBD2
V gene: TRBV19
clone size: few
J gene: TRBJ2-5

CDR3 DNA: TGTGCCAGCAGTTACCGGGACAGTACCTACGAGCAGTACTTC
CDR3 protein: CASSYRDSTYEQYF
D gene: TRBD1
V gene: TRBV6-5
clone size: many
J gene: TRBJ2-7

CDR3 DNA: TGTGCCAGCAGCCAAGATGGGCGCAGGGGGCTGGATGGCTACACCTTC
CDR3 protein: CASSQDGRRGLDGYTF
D gene: TRBD1
V gene: TRBV3-1
clone size: many
J gene: TRBJ1-2

CDR3 DNA: TGCGCCAGCAGCCCCGAGGGGGGACAGGGTTTAACCTCCCCTTTCTTT
CDR3 protein: CASSPEGGQGLTSPFF
D gene: TRBD1
V gene: TRBV5-1
clone size: many
J gene: TRBJ1-1

CDR3 DNA: TGTGCCAGCAGCCGAGTCGGGACTAGCGGGAGGAGCTCCTACGAGCAGTACTTC
CDR3 protein: CASSRVGTSGRSSYEQYF
D gene: TRBD2
V gene: TRBV7-8
clone size: many
J gene: TRBJ2-7

CDR3 DNA: TGTGCCAGCAGCTTAGACGGAGGGAAGGGCTACAATGAGCAGTTCTTC
CDR3 protein: CASSLDGGKGYNEQFF
D gene: .
V gene: TRBV7-2
clone size: .
J gene: TRBJ2-1

CDR3 DNA: TGTGCCAGCAGAACAACGAACTATGGCTACACCTTC
CDR3 protein: CASRTTNYGYTF
D gene: .
V gene: TRBV6-2/TRBV6-3
clone size: few
J gene: TRBJ1-2

CDR3 DNA: TGTGCCAGCAGTTTAGACACAGCTAGCGATACGCAGTATTTT
CDR3 protein: CASSLDTASDTQYF
D gene: .
V gene: TRBV28
clone size: .
J gene: TRBJ2-3